The present TCR beta chain was sequenced within a study of blood T cell repertoires in COVID-19. Study context: Samples of COVID-19 (acute and convalescent) were obtained from the United States, Italy and Spain.

Living in 24 US areas, the participants were between roughly 18 and 89 years of age. In the original workflow: It was from reference gene primer amplification that nucleated cell counts were estimated. Clones were read by immunoSEQ multiplex PCR, and TCRdb kept only the in-frame ones, dropping some. V and J calls and clone size follow that table, whereas D and trimming were derived from the DNA. The data show 280,000 or so clones, nearly 90% seen once. CDR1 and CDR2 from the germline V gene are KGHSH and LQKENI. The CDR3 is made up of 16 amino acids. Trimming shortened V by 0 bases and J by 7 bases, and 18 bases separated the two germline ends.

V usage is TRBV18 and J usage is TRBJ2-5, with D possibly matching TRBD2 (5 bases). The receptor's source is a woman younger than 30 with acute COVID-19. Input material: PBMCs or T cells enriched from blood (not recorded which). The CDR3, as DNA: TGTGCCAGCTCACCACCCAGTCCGCGGGCCGTCGGGACCCAGTACTTC. Amino acids: CASSPPSPRAVGTQYF.